This T cell receptor beta chain was found in a study of cytomegalovirus exposure and HLA in healthy donors. The overall study: Ancestry clustering placed more than 65% of 300 to 400 genotyped donors in the Caucasian-associated cluster.

Broader study findings: In a later analysis, most CMV-associated TCR beta chains appeared HLA-restricted. Follow-up analysis later connected one missense variant in DCLRE1C with trimming of TCR beta V- and J-genes. Within an earlier analysis, most TCR beta V segments proved productive either about 87% or about 30% of the time.

In germline, CDR1 is SGHDN, CDR2 FVKESK. The CDR3 is 14 amino acids. The V gene lost 2 bases and the J gene lost 4 bases, with 8 bases spanning the gap. The PCR ran on 60 Vbeta and 13 Jbeta primers. Clones were read by immunoSEQ multiplex PCR, and TCRdb kept only the in-frame ones, dropping some. This repertoire shows over 150,000 clones, 82% found once; its top ten account for 0.08% to 0.1%. Comments on this clone: What it recognizes is unknown.

This clonotype originated in a boy aged 2 to 10 in good health and CMV-seronegative. The genes are TRBV14 and TRBJ2-2, with a weak D call TRBD2 (5 bases). Specimen: PBMCs. The chain's CDR3 is CASSQQAGTGELFF. DNA of the CDR3: TGTGCCAGCAGCCAACAGGCGGGCACCGGGGAGCTGTTTTTT.